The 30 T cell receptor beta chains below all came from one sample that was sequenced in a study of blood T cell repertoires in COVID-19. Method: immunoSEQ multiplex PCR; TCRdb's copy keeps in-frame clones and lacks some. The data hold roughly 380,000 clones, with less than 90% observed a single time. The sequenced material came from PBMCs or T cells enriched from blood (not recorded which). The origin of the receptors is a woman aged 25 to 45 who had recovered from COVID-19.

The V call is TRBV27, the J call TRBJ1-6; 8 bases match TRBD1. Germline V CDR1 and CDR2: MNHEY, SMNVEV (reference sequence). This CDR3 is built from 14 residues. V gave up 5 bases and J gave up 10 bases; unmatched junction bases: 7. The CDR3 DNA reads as TGTGCCAGCAGTGTCGGACAGGGTTGGTCACCCCTCCACTTT. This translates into CASSVGQGWSPLHF.

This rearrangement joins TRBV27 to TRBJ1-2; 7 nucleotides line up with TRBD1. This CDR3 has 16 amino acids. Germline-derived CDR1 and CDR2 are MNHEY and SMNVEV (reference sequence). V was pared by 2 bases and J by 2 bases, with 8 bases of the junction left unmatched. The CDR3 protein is CASSLGLGQVNYGYTF. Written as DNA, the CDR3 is TGTGCCAGCAGTTTAGGATTAGGACAGGTGAACTATGGCTACACCTTC.

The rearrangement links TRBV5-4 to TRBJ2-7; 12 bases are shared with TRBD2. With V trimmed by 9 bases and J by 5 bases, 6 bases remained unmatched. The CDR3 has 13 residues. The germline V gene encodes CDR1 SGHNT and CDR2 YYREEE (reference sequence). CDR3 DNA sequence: TGTGCCACCAGACTAGCGGGAGTCCACGAGCAGTACTTC. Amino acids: CATRLAGVHEQYF.

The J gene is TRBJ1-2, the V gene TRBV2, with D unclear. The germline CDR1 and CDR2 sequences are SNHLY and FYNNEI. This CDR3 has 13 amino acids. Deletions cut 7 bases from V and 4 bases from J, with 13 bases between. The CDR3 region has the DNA TGTGCCAGCACAGCGGGGATCCCCTATGGCTACACCTTC. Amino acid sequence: CASTAGIPYGYTF.

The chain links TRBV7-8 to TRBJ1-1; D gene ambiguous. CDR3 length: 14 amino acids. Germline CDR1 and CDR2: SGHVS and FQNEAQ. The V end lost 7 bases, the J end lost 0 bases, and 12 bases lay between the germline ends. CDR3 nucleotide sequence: TGTGCCAGCATAGAAGCGAACCTGAACACTGAAGCTTTCTTT. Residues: CASIEANLNTEAFF.

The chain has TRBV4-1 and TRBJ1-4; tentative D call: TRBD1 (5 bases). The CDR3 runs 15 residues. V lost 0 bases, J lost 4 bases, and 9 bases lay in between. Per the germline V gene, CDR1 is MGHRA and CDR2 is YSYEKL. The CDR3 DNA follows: TGCGCCAGCAGCCAAGAGGGACTCCTTAATGAAAAACTGTTTTTT. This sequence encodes CASSQEGLLNEKLFF.

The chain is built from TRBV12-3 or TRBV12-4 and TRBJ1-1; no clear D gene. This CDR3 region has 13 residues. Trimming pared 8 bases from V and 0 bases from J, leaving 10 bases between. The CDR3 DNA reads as TGTGCCAGCGCGATCTCCATGAACACTGAAGCTTTCTTT. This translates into CASAISMNTEAFF.

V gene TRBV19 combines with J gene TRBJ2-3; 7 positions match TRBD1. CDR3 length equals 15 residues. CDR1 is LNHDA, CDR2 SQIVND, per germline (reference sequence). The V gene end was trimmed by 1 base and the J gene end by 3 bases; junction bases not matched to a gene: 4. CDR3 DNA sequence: TGTGCCAGTAGTATAGCCCACAGGGGAACAGATACGCAGTATTTT. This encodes CASSIAHRGTDTQYF.

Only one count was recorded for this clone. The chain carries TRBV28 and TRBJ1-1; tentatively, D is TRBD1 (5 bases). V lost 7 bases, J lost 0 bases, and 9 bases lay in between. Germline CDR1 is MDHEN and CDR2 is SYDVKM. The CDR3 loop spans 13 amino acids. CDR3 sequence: CASKGVLNTEAFF. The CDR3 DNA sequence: TGTGCCAGCAAAGGGGTTCTGAACACTGAAGCTTTCTTT.

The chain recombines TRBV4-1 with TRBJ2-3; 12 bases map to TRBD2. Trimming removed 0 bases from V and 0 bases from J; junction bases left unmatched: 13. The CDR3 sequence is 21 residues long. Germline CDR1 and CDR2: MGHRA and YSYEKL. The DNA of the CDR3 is TGCGCCAGCAGCCAAGATCCGGGACTAGCGGGCTTCTACTCTAGCACAGATACGCAGTATTTT. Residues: CASSQDPGLAGFYSSTDTQYF.

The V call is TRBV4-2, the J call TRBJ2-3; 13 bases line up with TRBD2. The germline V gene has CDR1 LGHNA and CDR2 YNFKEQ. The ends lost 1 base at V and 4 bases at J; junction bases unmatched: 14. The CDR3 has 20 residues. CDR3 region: CASSQVVVTSGGAGADTQYF. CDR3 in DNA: TGTGCCAGCAGCCAAGTTGTAGTTACTAGCGGGGGGGCTGGTGCAGATACGCAGTATTTT.

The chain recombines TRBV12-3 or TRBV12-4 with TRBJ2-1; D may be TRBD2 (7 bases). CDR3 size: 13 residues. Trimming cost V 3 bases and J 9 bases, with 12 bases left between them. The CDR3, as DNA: TGTGCCAGCAGTTTTTCGGGGGGCGCTGAGCAGTTCTTC. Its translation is CASSFSGGAEQFF.

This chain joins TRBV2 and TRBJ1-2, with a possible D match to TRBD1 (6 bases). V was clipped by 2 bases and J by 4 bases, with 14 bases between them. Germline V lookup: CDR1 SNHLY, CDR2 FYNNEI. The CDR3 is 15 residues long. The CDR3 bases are TGTGCCAGCAGTGAAATGGCAGGGGTACTCTATGGCTACACCTTC. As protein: CASSEMAGVLYGYTF. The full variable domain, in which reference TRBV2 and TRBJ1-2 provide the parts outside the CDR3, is EPEVTQTPSHQVTQMGQEVILRCVPISNHLYFYWYRQILGQKVEFLVSFYNNEISEKSEIFDDQFSVERPDGSNFTLKIRSTKLEDSAMYFCASSEMAGVLYGYTFGSGTRLTVV.

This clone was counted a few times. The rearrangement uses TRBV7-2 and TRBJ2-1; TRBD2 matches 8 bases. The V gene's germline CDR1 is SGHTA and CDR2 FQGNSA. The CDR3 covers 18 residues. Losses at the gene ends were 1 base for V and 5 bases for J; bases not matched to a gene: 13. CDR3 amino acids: CASSLVFPGTSSDNEQFF. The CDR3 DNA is TGTGCCAGCAGCTTAGTTTTTCCCGGGACTAGTTCGGACAATGAGCAGTTCTTC.

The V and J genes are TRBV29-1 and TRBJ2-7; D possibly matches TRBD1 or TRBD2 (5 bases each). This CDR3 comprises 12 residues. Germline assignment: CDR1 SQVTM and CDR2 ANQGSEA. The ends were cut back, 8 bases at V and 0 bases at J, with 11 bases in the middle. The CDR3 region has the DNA TGCAGCTCGGGGCCCAGCTCCTACGAGCAGTACTTC. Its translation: CSSGPSSYEQYF.

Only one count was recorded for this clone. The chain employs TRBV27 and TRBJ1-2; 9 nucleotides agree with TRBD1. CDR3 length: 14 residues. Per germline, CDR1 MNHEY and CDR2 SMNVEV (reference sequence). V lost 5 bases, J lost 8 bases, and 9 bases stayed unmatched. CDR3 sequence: CASSSWTGDGGYTF. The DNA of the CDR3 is TGTGCCAGCAGTAGCTGGACAGGGGATGGGGGCTACACCTTC.

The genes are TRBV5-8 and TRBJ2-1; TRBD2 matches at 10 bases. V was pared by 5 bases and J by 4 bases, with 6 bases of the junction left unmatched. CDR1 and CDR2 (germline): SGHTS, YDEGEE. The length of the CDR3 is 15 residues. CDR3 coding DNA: TGTGCCAGCAGTTCGGGACTAGCGACGTACAATGAGCAGTTCTTC. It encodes CASSSGLATYNEQFF. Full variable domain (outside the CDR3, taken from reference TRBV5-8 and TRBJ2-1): EAGVTQSPTHLIKTRGQQATLRCSPISGHTSVYWYQQALGLGLQFLLWYDEGEERNRGNFPPRFSGRQFPNYSSELNVNALELEDSALYLCASSSGLATYNEQFFGPGTRLTVL.

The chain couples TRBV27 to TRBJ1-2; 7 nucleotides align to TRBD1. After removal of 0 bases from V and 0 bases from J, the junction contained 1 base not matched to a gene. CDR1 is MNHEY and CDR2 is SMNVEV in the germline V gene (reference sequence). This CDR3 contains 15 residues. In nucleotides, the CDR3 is TGTGCCAGCAGTTTATCGACAGGGTCTAACTATGGCTACACCTTC. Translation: CASSLSTGSNYGYTF.

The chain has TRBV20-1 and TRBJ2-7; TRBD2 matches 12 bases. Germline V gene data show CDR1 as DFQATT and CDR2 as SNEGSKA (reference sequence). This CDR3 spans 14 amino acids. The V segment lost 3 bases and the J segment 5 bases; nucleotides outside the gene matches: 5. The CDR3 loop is CSASPSGRDDEQYF. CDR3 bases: TGCAGTGCTAGTCCTAGCGGGAGGGACGACGAGCAGTACTTC.

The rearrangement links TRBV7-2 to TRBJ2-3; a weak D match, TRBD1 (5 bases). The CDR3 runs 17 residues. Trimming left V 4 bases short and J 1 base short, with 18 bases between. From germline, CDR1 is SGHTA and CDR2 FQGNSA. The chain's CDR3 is CASSWGSTQSGTDTQYF. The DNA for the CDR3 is TGTGCCAGCAGCTGGGGCTCCACTCAATCGGGCACAGATACGCAGTATTTT.

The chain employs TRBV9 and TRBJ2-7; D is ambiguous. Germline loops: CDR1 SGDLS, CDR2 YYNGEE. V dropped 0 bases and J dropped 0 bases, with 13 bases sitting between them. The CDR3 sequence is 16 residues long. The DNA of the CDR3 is TGTGCCAGCAGCGTAGAAAGACACACGAGCTCCTACGAGCAGTACTTC. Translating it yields CASSVERHTSSYEQYF.

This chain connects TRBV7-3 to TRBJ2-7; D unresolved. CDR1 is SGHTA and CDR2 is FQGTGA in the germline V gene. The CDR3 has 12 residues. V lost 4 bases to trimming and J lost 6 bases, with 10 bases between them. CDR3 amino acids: CASSSLVGEQYF. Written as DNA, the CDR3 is TGTGCCAGCAGCTCCCTAGTGGGCGAGCAGTACTTC.

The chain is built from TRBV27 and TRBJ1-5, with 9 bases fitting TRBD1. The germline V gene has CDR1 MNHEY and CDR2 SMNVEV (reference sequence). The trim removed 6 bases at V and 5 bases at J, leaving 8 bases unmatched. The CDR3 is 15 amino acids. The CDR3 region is CASRPGQGTHQPQHF. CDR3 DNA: TGTGCCAGCAGACCGGGACAGGGAACCCATCAGCCCCAGCATTTT.

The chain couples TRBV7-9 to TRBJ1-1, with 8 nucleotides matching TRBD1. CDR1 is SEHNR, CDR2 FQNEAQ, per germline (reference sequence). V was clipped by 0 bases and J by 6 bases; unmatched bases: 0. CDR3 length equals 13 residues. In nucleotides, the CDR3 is TGTGCCAGCAGCTTAGCACAGGGGGCTGAAGCTTTCTTT. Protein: CASSLAQGAEAFF.

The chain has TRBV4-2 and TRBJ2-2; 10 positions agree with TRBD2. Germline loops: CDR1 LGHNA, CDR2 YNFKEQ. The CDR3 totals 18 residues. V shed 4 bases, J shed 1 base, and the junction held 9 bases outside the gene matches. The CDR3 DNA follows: TGTGCCAGCAGCCCCCGCGTAGCGGGGGGTGGGAACACCGGGGAGCTGTTTTTT. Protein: CASSPRVAGGGNTGELFF.

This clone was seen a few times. As DNA, the CDR3 is TGTGCCAGCAGCGAAACCGGGACAGGGCCCTACGAGCAGTACTTC. Encoded protein: CASSETGTGPYEQYF. The chain joins TRBV2 to TRBJ2-7; 9 nucleotides match TRBD1. Germline CDR1 reads SNHLY; CDR2 reads FYNNEI. The CDR3 contains 15 residues. The junction had 8 bases not matched to a gene; V was cut back by 6 bases and J by 2 bases.

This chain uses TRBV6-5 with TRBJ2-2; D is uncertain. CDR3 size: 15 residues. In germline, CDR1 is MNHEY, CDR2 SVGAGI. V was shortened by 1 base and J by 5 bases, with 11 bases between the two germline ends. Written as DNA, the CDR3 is TGTGCCAGCAGTTACTGGATCCCCGGGACCGGGGAGCTGTTTTTT. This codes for CASSYWIPGTGELFF.

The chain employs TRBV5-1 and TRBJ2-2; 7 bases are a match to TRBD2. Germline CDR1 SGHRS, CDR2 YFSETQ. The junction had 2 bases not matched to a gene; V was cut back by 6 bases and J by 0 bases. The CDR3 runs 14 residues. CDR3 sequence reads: CASTGTTNTGELFF. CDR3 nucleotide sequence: TGCGCCAGCACCGGGACTACGAACACCGGGGAGCTGTTTTTT.

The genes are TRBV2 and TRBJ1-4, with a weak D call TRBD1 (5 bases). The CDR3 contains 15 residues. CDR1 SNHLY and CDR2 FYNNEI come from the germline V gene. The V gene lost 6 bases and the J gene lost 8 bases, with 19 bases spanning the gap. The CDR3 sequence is CASRLRTSPREKLFF. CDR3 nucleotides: TGTGCCAGCAGGCTCAGGACATCTCCGCGAGAAAAACTGTTTTTT.

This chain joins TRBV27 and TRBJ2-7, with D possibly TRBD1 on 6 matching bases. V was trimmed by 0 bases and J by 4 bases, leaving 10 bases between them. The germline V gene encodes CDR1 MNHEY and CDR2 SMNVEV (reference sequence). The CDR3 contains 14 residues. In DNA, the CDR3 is TGTGCCAGCAGTTTATCCGGGACACAATACGAGCAGTACTTC. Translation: CASSLSGTQYEQYF.